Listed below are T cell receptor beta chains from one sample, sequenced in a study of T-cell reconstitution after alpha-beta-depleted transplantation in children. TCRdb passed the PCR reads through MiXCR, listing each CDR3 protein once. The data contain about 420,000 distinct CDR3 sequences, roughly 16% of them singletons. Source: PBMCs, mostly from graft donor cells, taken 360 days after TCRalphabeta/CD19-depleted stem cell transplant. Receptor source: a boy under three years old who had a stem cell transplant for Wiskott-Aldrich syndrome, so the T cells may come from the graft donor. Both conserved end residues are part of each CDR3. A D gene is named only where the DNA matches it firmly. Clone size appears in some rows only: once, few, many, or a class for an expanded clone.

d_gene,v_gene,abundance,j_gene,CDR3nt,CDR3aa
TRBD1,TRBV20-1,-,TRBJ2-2,TGCAGTGCTAGGCCCCGGGACAGGGGAGGAACCGGGGAGCTGTTTTTT,CSARPRDRGGTGELFF
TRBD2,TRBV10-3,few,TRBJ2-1,TGTGCCATCAGCACACTAGCGGGGGAAAAAAATGAGCAGTTCTTC,CAISTLAGEKNEQFF
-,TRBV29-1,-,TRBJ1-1,TGCAGCCTTCCTCCGAGGAGCAGGGATGGAAGCACTGAAGCTTTCTTT,CSLPPRSRDGSTEAFF
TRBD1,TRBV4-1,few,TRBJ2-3,TGCGCCAGCAGCCAAGATGGGACAGGGGGGAGCACAGATACGCAGTATTTT,CASSQDGTGGSTDTQYF
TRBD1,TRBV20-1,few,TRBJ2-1,TGCAGTGCTAGAGAGGGACAGGGGAATAATGAGCAGTTCTTC,CSAREGQGNNEQFF
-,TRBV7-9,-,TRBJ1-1,TGTGCCAGCAGCTTCCGGGACGGAACAGGGATGAACACTGAAGCTTTCTTT,CASSFRDGTGMNTEAFF
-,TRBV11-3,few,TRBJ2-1,TGTGCCAGCAGCCTGCCGGGCCACAATGAGCAGTTCTTC,CASSLPGHNEQFF
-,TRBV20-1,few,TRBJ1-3,TGCAGTGCTAGAGGTGGAAACACCATATATTTT,CSARGGNTIYF
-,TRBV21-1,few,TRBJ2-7,TGTGCCAGCAGCAAAGTGGGACCAATCGCCTACGAGCAGTACTTC,CASSKVGPIAYEQYF
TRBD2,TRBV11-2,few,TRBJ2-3,TGTGCCAGCAGCTTAATCCGCTGGGCGAGCGGGGGGGCTAGCACAGATACGCAGTATTTT,CASSLIRWASGGASTDTQYF
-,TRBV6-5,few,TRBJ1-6,TGTGCCAGCAGTTACTCGGACAGTTCCAATTCACCCCTCCACTTT,CASSYSDSSNSPLHF
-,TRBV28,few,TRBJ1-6,TGTGCCAGCAGTTTCCGGGTGGGGTTGAATTCACCCCTCCACTTT,CASSFRVGLNSPLHF
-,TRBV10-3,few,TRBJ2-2,TGTGCCATCAGTGACACCGGGGAGCTGTTTTTT,CAISDTGELFF
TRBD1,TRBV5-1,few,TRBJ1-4,TGCGCCAGCAGCCCGCGACAGGGGTCAACTAATGAAAAACTGTTTTTT,CASSPRQGSTNEKLFF
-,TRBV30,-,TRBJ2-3,TGTGCCTGGAGCTCAGGGGCGAGGGCAGATACGCAGTATTTT,CAWSSGARADTQYF